This entry is about one T cell receptor (beta chain). Antigen: not known. This sample was taken from a study of T cell repertoires in cytomegalovirus infection. Study context: Indications came from public TCR beta signatures; they pointed to CMV infection and to a matching HLA type.

This CDR3 has 15 residues. CDR1 DFQATT and CDR2 SNEGSKA come from the germline V gene (reference sequence). Trimming cost V 6 bases and J 1 base, with 16 bases left between them. Study-wide results and limits: Ex vivo, HLA-C-restricted CMV-specific TCR beta clonotypes prevailed over the rest of the response. Totalled public TCR beta family frequency picked out people who carried CMV plus the relevant HLA.

TCRdb reanalysed the reads using MiXCR and keeps one entry per CDR3 protein. The top ten hold less than 3% of the sample, which has 300,000 or so distinct CDR3 sequences, approximately 8.9% seen once. This clonotype was sampled from a human donor in good health (CMV status not recorded). Some clones in this sample may be carry-over from other donors' samples. The rearrangement uses TRBV20-1 and TRBJ1-5; a possible D gene is TRBD1 (5 bases). Sequenced material: PBMCs. Written as DNA, the CDR3 is TGCAGTGCGCCCAGAGGGTCAGGGAGCAATCAGCCCCAGCATTTT. This sequence encodes CSAPRGSGSNQPQHF.